A selection of T cell receptor beta chains follows, all from one sample in a study of response to subunit inactivated influenza vaccine. TCRdb used MiXCR to reprocess the RT-PCR reads, holding one entry per CDR3 protein. The sample shows 500,000 to 550,000 distinct CDR3 sequences, less than 25% of them seen only once. The sample also formed part of further work on T cells expressing NK-cell markers.

Sequenced here: CD4+ T cells sorted from PBMCs, sampled 12 days after vaccination. The receptor source for this set is a man aged 50 to 59 who received an inactivated influenza vaccine. Both conserved end residues are trimmed from each CDR3.

v_gene: TRBV20-1
j_gene: TRBJ2-5
CDR3aa: SAYGQAETQY

v_gene: TRBV29-1
j_gene: TRBJ2-3
CDR3aa: SLPLGGTDTQY

v_gene: TRBV6-6
j_gene: TRBJ2-7
CDR3aa: ASRAGSAEQY

v_gene: TRBV6-2/TRBV6-3
j_gene: TRBJ1-1
CDR3aa: ASSYSGTGATEAF

v_gene: TRBV20-1
j_gene: TRBJ2-5
CDR3aa: SAIQGARETQY

v_gene: TRBV12-3/TRBV12-4
j_gene: TRBJ2-1
CDR3aa: AVGGIDSYNEQF

v_gene: TRBV10-3
j_gene: TRBJ1-2
CDR3aa: AISESRENYGYT

v_gene: TRBV21-1
j_gene: TRBJ2-7
CDR3aa: ASSKALGDMNNVQY

v_gene: TRBV6-1
j_gene: TRBJ2-1
CDR3aa: ATTRSGQFNEQF

v_gene: TRBV6-5
j_gene: TRBJ2-1
CDR3aa: ASSYGPVRHDEQF

v_gene: TRBV20-1
j_gene: TRBJ2-2
CDR3aa: SASGTGGELF

v_gene: TRBV6-1
j_gene: TRBJ1-3
CDR3aa: ASNLDRGLGNTIY

v_gene: TRBV20-1
j_gene: TRBJ2-3
CDR3aa: SAKVGGSTDTQY

v_gene: TRBV7-9
j_gene: TRBJ1-1
CDR3aa: ASSFAGGGNTEAF

v_gene: TRBV28
j_gene: TRBJ1-2
CDR3aa: ASSFQGRYGYT

v_gene: TRBV7-8
j_gene: TRBJ2-7
CDR3aa: ASSFATGTGGNEQY

v_gene: TRBV15
j_gene: TRBJ2-7
CDR3aa: ATSAAGSPYEQY

v_gene: TRBV4-1
j_gene: TRBJ1-1
CDR3aa: ASSQGPGLEAF

v_gene: TRBV7-2
j_gene: TRBJ2-5
CDR3aa: ASSRELQETQY

v_gene: TRBV12-3/TRBV12-4
j_gene: TRBJ2-7
CDR3aa: ASSQSQVASYEQY

v_gene: TRBV4-3
j_gene: TRBJ2-3
CDR3aa: ASSQEAADTQY

v_gene: TRBV28
j_gene: TRBJ2-7
CDR3aa: ASSWPGQGSWEY

v_gene: TRBV6-1
j_gene: TRBJ2-3
CDR3aa: ASRPGQGMADTQY

v_gene: TRBV20-1
j_gene: TRBJ2-7
CDR3aa: SASRGGGVHEQY